The 20 T cell receptor beta chains below all came from one sample that was sequenced in a study of patients and donors after allogeneic stem cell transplantation. TCRdb re-analysed the RT-PCR reads in MiXCR, keeping a single row per CDR3 protein. The data hold 95,000 to 120,000 distinct CDR3 sequences, with about a third observed a single time. What was sequenced was blood, either unsorted or a sorted T cell fraction (not recorded which). All receptors derive from a human donor who was either an allogeneic HSCT recipient or a stem cell or donor lymphocyte infusion donor (not recorded which). It is not recorded whose cells these are; they may come from a transplant donor.

This clonotype occurred once. V gene TRBV6-5 combines with J gene TRBJ1-1; no reliable D call. V was cut by 7 bases and J by 4 bases, with 13 bases left in between. CDR1 is MNHEY, CDR2 SVGAGI, per germline. This CDR3 spans 13 amino acids. The CDR3 DNA is TGTGCCAGCAATCGGGGTAGCGCCACTGAAGCTTTCTTT. Translating gives CASNRGSATEAFF.

This clonotype appeared many times. The chain combines TRBV30 with TRBJ2-7; D not certain. CDR3 length: 12 amino acids. The V gene lost 0 bases and the J gene lost 2 bases, with 5 bases spanning the gap. The germline CDR1 and CDR2 sequences are GTSNPN and SVGIG (reference sequence). In DNA form, the CDR3 reads TGTGCCTGGAGTGTATCGGCCTACGAGCAGTACTTC. Its translation is CAWSVSAYEQYF.

This clonotype was observed a handful of times. The chain is built from TRBV6-2 or TRBV6-3 and TRBJ2-7; D remains ambiguous. With 4 bases removed from V and 3 bases from J, the gap between germline ends came to 7 bases. The CDR3 extends over 12 amino acids. The germline V gene encodes CDR1 MNHEY and CDR2 SVGEGT. CDR3 protein: CASSSRNYEQYF. CDR3 coding DNA: TGTGCCAGCAGTTCCAGAAACTACGAGCAGTACTTC.

This chain links TRBV7-2 with TRBJ1-1; TRBD1 is a possible D gene (5 bases). Trimming shortened V by 5 bases and J by 11 bases, and 18 bases separated the two germline ends. Germline V gene data show CDR1 as SGHTA and CDR2 as FQGNSA. This CDR3 is built from 13 residues. The CDR3 is CASSPGSGVRAFF. CDR3 sequence (DNA): TGTGCCAGCAGCCCAGGGTCGGGTGTTAGGGCTTTCTTT.

The J gene is TRBJ2-7, the V gene TRBV15; 7 nucleotides match TRBD2. CDR3 length equals 16 residues. The V gene's germline CDR1 is LNHNV and CDR2 YYDKDF (reference sequence). V was pared by 4 bases and J by 2 bases, with 11 bases of the junction left unmatched. The CDR3 nucleotides are TGTGCCACCAGCAAGAAGTCCGGGACTAACCCCTACGAGCAGTACTTC. Translated, it gives CATSKKSGTNPYEQYF.

This clonotype was found many times. The V gene is TRBV29-1, the J gene TRBJ2-1; D ambiguous. The germline gives CDR1 SQVTM, CDR2 ANQGSEA. V was pared by 3 bases and J by 1 base, with 4 bases between. There are 12 residues in the CDR3. CDR3 coding DNA: TGCAGCGTTGACGGGTCCTACAATGAGCAGTTCTTC. It specifies CSVDGSYNEQFF.

In nucleotides, the CDR3 is TGTGCCAGCAGCTTAAATAGAGATGCCTACGAGCAGTACTTC. As protein: CASSLNRDAYEQYF. This chain connects TRBV7-9 to TRBJ2-7; D unresolved. Germline V lookup: CDR1 SEHNR, CDR2 FQNEAQ (reference sequence). This CDR3 has 14 amino acids. V lost 2 bases and J lost 2, with 10 bases in between. The full variable domain, rest sourced from reference TRBV7-9 and TRBJ2-7, is DTGVSQNPRHKITKRGQNVTFRCDPISEHNRLYWYRQTLGQGPEFLTYFQNEAQLEKSRLLSDRFSAERPKGSFSTLEIQRTEQGDSAMYLCASSLNRDAYEQYFGPGTRLTVT.

This clonotype came up a few times. V usage is TRBV20-1 and J usage is TRBJ1-4; the D gene is possibly TRBD1 (5 bases). The CDR3 is made up of 13 amino acids. Deletions cut 1 base from V and 2 bases from J, with 5 bases between. In germline, CDR1 is DFQATT, CDR2 SNEGSKA (reference sequence). CDR3 nucleotides: TGCAGTGCTAGAGGGGGGACTAATGAAAAACTGTTTTTT. Translated: CSARGGTNEKLFF.

At least ten counts were recorded for this clonotype. This rearrangement joins TRBV4-3 to TRBJ1-2, with 9 nucleotides matching TRBD1. V was clipped by 3 bases and J by 4 bases; unmatched bases: 3. Germline CDR1 and CDR2: LGHNA and YSLEER. This CDR3 is 14 amino acids long. DNA of the CDR3: TGCGCCAGCAGCCAGAACAGGGGGCCCTATGGCTACACCTTC. Its translation: CASSQNRGPYGYTF.

The chain couples TRBV12-3 or TRBV12-4 to TRBJ1-3, with D possibly TRBD1 on 6 matching bases. The V end lost 8 bases, the J end lost 3 bases, and 11 bases lay between the germline ends. This CDR3 region has 13 residues. CDR3 amino acids: CASGGGHGNTIYF. CDR3 in DNA: TGTGCCAGCGGGGGGGGGCATGGAAACACCATATATTTT.

The chain links TRBV11-2 to TRBJ2-1; D possibly corresponds to TRBD2 (5 bases). Germline CDR1 is SGHAT and CDR2 is FQNNGV. The V and J ends lost 0 bases and 10 bases respectively, with 19 bases between them. The CDR3 is made up of 16 amino acids. CDR3: CASSLDLGLSGIEQFF. As DNA, the CDR3 is TGTGCCAGCAGCTTAGATCTAGGGCTCTCGGGGATCGAGCAGTTCTTC.

This rearrangement joins TRBV20-1 to TRBJ2-3, with D uncertain. The CDR3 length is 13 residues. The V end lost 5 bases, the J end lost 1 base, and 10 bases lay between the germline ends. CDR1 is DFQATT and CDR2 is SNEGSKA in the germline V gene (reference sequence). The CDR3 loop reads CSAPRPRTDTQYF. In DNA, the CDR3 is TGCAGTGCTCCCCGGCCCCGCACAGATACGCAGTATTTT.

The chain is built from TRBV18 and TRBJ1-4; a weak D match, TRBD1 (6 bases). The ends were cut back, 5 bases at V and 5 bases at J, with 12 bases in the middle. The CDR3 has 14 residues. CDR1 is KGHSH, CDR2 LQKENI, per germline. The CDR3 spells CASSTGQYNEKLFF. CDR3 bases: TGTGCCAGCTCAACAGGACAGTACAATGAAAAACTGTTTTTT.

The chain has TRBV15 and TRBJ2-2; D assignment may be TRBD1 or TRBD2 (5 bases each). Germline values: CDR1 LNHNV, CDR2 YYDKDF (reference sequence). Trimming pared 1 base from V and 9 bases from J, leaving 12 bases between. The CDR3 length is 14 residues. The CDR3 loop reads CATSRGGASRELFF. The CDR3 DNA reads TGTGCCACCAGCAGAGGAGGGGCAAGCCGGGAGCTGTTTTTT.

This clonotype was seen more than once but under ten times. This sequence joins TRBV12-3 or TRBV12-4 and TRBJ1-5; the D is unclear. The CDR3 runs to 14 residues. The V end was cut by 1 base, the J end by 0 bases, with 4 bases between. The CDR3 reads CASSLGPSNQPQHF. CDR3 in DNA: TGTGCCAGCAGTTTAGGTCCTAGCAATCAGCCCCAGCATTTT.

The V and J genes are TRBV30 and TRBJ1-5; D ambiguous. The ends were cut back, 1 base at V and 4 bases at J, with 8 bases in the middle. This CDR3 region has 13 residues. The germline V gene has CDR1 GTSNPN and CDR2 SVGIG (reference sequence). CDR3: CAWSAPSNQPQHF. The CDR3 DNA is TGTGCCTGGAGTGCCCCCTCTAATCAGCCCCAGCATTTT.

The gene calls are TRBV12-3 or TRBV12-4 and TRBJ2-5; 8 bases agree with TRBD1. The CDR3 runs to 15 residues. Unmatched junction bases numbered 9, after V lost 7 bases and J lost 2 bases. The CDR3 region is CASTSAGGGQETQYF. The CDR3 DNA follows: TGTGCCAGCACCTCTGCAGGGGGCGGTCAAGAGACCCAGTACTTC.

This clonotype has a count of ten or more. The rearrangement uses TRBV3-1 and TRBJ1-1; no firm D call. Germline CDR1 and CDR2: LGHDT and YNNKEL (reference sequence). The V and J ends lost 2 bases and 5 bases respectively, with 9 bases between them. This CDR3 has 13 amino acids. The CDR3 coding sequence is TGTGCCAGCAGCCAAATTACAGCGACTGAAGCTTTCTTT. Protein sequence: CASSQITATEAFF.

The chain is built from TRBV7-2 and TRBJ2-1; the match to TRBD2 covers 9 bases. The CDR3 totals 15 residues. V shed 4 bases and J 13 bases; nucleotides not matched to a gene: 14. CDR1 and CDR2 from the germline V gene are SGHTA and FQGNSA. CDR3 bases: TGTGCCAGCAGCTCTAGCGGGAATATAGTATATTTTCAGTTCTTC. This codes for CASSSSGNIVYFQFF.

This clonotype was detected a few times. The V and J genes are TRBV29-1 and TRBJ1-1; D is unclear. Germline loops: CDR1 SQVTM, CDR2 ANQGSEA. V was shortened by 0 bases and J by 1 base, with 15 bases between the two germline ends. The CDR3 is 16 residues long. The CDR3 here is CSVEDANGERNTEAFF. CDR3 in DNA: TGCAGCGTTGAAGATGCGAATGGGGAGAGGAACACTGAAGCTTTCTTT.